This T cell receptor (beta chain) was identified in a study of beta chain features in type 1 diabetes. Expressed TCRB transcripts were sequenced, since all the RNA that had been isolated was reverse transcribed. TCRdb's table, derived via immunoSEQ multiplex PCR, lists solely in-frame clones and lacks some. The sample gives about 53,000 clones, 52% of which show up once; around 2.6% is in the top ten. Findings of the study overall: More deletions and fewer insertions at VDJ junctions were seen in type 1 diabetes patients. Shorter TCRB CDR3s, moderately but significantly so, were found in Type 1 diabetes patients in all four CD4+ subsets. The question left open here concerned HLA type influencing TCRB rearrangement.

This CDR3 spans 15 amino acids. Per the germline V gene, CDR1 is LGHNA and CDR2 is YNFKEQ. The ends lost 4 bases at V and 6 bases at J; junction bases unmatched: 7. As regards this clone: Its antigen is as yet unknown.

Sorted CD4+ subsets: naive, central memory, regulatory, stem cell-like memory (CD45RO/CCR7/CD25/CD127/CD95/CD27 panel). Over 95% purity was reached by all sorted populations. Input material: Tregs from blood. The receptor's source is a woman aged 40 to 50 with type 1 diabetes. The chain carries TRBV4-2 and TRBJ2-1; 9 bases align to TRBD1. The CDR3 nucleotides read TGTGCCAGCAGCCGCCCTGGACAGGGGCCCAATGAGCAGTTCTTC. Its protein product is CASSRPGQGPNEQFF.